This T cell receptor (beta chain) was found in a study of cytomegalovirus exposure and HLA in healthy donors. Regarding the study as a whole: Later analysis found that TCR beta chains associated with HLA were more clonally expanded than other, equally common chains. Trimming of TCR beta V- and J-genes showed a link, identified in a later analysis, to a missense DCLRE1C variant. A previous analysis found most TCR beta V segments productive roughly 87% or roughly 30% of the time. The majority of TCR sequences were rare, yet some public TCRs appeared in many donors.

CDR1 and CDR2 (germline): SGHNT, YYREEE (reference sequence). With 4 bases removed from V and 2 bases from J, the gap between germline ends came to 9 bases. The CDR3 has 13 amino acids. A multiplex PCR was run with 60 Vbeta primers and 13 Jbeta primers. Assay used: immunoSEQ multiplex PCR; TCRdb lists only in-frame clones, some missing. The sample records 190,000 or so clones, 75% to 85% being singletons. Of note for this clone: Its antigen is not identified.

The source of this sequence is a boy younger than 18 in good health and CMV-seronegative. The V gene is TRBV5-4, the J gene TRBJ1-1, with a tentative D call TRBD1 (5 bases). Sequencing was carried out using PBMCs. The CDR3 sequence: CASSKTANTEAFF. The CDR3 DNA is TGTGCCAGCAGCAAGACAGCTAACACTGAAGCTTTCTTT.